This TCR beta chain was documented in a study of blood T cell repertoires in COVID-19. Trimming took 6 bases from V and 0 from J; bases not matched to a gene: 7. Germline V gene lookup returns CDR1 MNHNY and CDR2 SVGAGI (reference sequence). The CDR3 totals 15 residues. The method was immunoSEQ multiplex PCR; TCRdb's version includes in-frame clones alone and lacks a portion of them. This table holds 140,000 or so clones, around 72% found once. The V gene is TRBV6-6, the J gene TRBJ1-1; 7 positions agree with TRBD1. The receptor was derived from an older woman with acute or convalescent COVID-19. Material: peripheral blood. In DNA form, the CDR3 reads TGTGCCAGCAGACACCCAGGGGGGCTGAACACTGAAGCTTTCTTT. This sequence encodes CASRHPGGLNTEAFF.